This T cell receptor (beta chain) comes out of a study of shared clonotypes between healthy human individuals. Some clones are missing from TCRdb's copy, which holds only in-frame ones; the method was immunoSEQ multiplex PCR. The sample includes under 1,900,000 clones, approximately 98.5% of them seen just once. In germline, CDR1 is SGHRS, CDR2 YFSETQ. CDR3 length: 19 residues. V was trimmed by 4 bases and J by 2 bases, leaving 28 bases between them. This receptor was obtained from a young man in good health. The chain uses TRBV5-1 and TRBJ2-7; the D gene could be TRBD1 or TRBD2 (6 bases each). Sequencing was performed on naive CD4+ T cells sorted from blood. Noted subset: CD45RA+ positively selected. Here the CDR3 reads CASSRGQHRDSGPAYEQYF. The CDR3 nucleotides read TGCGCCAGCAGCCGGGGACAACATCGGGATAGCGGCCCAGCCTACGAGCAGTACTTC.